This T cell receptor (beta chain) originates from a study of T-cell reconstitution after alpha-beta-depleted transplantation in children. Germline loops: CDR1 DFQATT, CDR2 SNEGSKA (reference sequence). CDR3 length: 14 residues. Trimming removed 6 bases from V and 2 bases from J, with 15 bases in between. This clonotype was detected many times. Unique molecular identifiers were incorporated during preparation of the TCRbeta library. MiXCR was run by TCRdb on the PCR reads, yielding one entry per CDR3 protein. The sample holds some 390,000 distinct CDR3 sequences, about 20% seen once. V gene TRBV20-1 combines with J gene TRBJ2-3, with D uncertain. The TCR originated in a human donor who donated a stem cell graft to a child with acute myeloid leukemia. The sample consisted of PBMCs from the stem cell graft donor, taken from the stem cell graft. This chain's CDR3 is CSAEDELHTDTQYF. The CDR3 DNA sequence: TGCAGTGCCGAGGACGAATTACACACAGATACGCAGTATTTT.